This record covers a single T cell receptor beta chain. This clone was counted a few times. The antigen it binds to is not known. No much larger clone is present one base from it, and per-base qualities are unavailable. The data originate from a study of blood T cell repertoires in COVID-19 (TCRdb year 2020). Broadly, across the study: Collaborator samples came from the United States, Italy and Spain and covered acute and convalescent phases of COVID-19. The prospective study material was composed of cDNA or gDNA derived from T cells, B-cell-depleted T cells, or PBMCs. The dataset comprised deeply sampled blood TCRbeta repertoires from subjects exposed to, actively infected with, or recovered from COVID-19. The repertoires were made available in a free public database intended to serve as a resource for research on the immune response to SARS-CoV-2. The samples were drawn from two sources: the first 160 participants of the ongoing ImmuneRACE study, and 1,254 subjects contributed by 6 global collaborators. The sample metadata nearly always contained a de-identified subject ID, COVID-19 status, age in years and sex. Where HLA class I and class II types were available, the types were taken from metadata supplied by the sample provider, not from assay-based typing.

TCRbeta CDR3 regions were amplified from genomic DNA using the immunoSEQ Assay, a bias-controlled multiplex PCR. The paper's data handling went like this. The number of nucleated cells in each sample was estimated from the amplification of reference gene primers within the assay. To quantify the absolute abundance of each unique TCRbeta CDR3 rearrangement, sequence reads were collapsed and filtered. For each sample, productive Simpson clonality was calculated as the square root of Simpson's diversity index over productive rearrangements. Imported from immuneACCESS, the table was reduced by TCRdb to in-frame sequences with V and J called. These copies leave out some clones; in studies compared against another copy, an unresolved V gene accounts for under half, and the cause of the remainder is not known. V and J calls and clone size are as listed in that table; D and trimming were resolved from the DNA. Recorded for this sample are roughly 130,000 clones; 70% to 90% of them occurred a single time. The top ten hold approximately 2.2% of the sample.

V and J lose 2 bases and 3 bases, and a span of 16 bases separates them. Taken from the germline V gene, the CDR1 and CDR2 loops are SGHRS and YFSETQ. The CDR3 runs 16 amino acids, cysteine and phenylalanine included. Left in the record is the CDR3 DNA by itself, 48 bases read in frame from the first base. Participants in the prospective study were aged about 18 to 90 years, lived in under 30 United States geographic areas, and enrolled through a virtual design. To assign participants to cohorts, the prospective study relied on clinical history that participants themselves reported in a screening survey and a study questionnaire. For ImmuneRACE Cohort 3, a participant was defined as recovered based on two consecutive negative NP/OP PCR tests, clearance by a healthcare professional, or resolution of symptoms. Each participant in the prospective study had whole blood, serum and a nasopharyngeal or oropharyngeal swab collected by mobile phlebotomists. Over an approximately 2-month period, participants in the prospective study had the option of providing additional blood draws and questionnaires. Before DNA extraction, blood samples from the prospective study were shipped at room temperature or frozen.

What the work shows at the level of the full study, not this receptor alone: The amount of clinical and demographic metadata varied by source and participant and was provided uncurated.

The receptor chain draws on TRBV5-1 and TRBJ2-3; tentative D gene TRBD2, with 7 bases matching. The sample taken for sequencing was PBMCs or T cells enriched from blood (not recorded which). The sequence was obtained from a woman aged 45-65 years who had recovered from COVID-19. The CDR3 corresponds to CASSFPLAGATDTQYF. The DNA sequence is given as TGCGCCAGCAGCTTCCCCCTGGCGGGGGCTACAGATACGCAGTATTTT.